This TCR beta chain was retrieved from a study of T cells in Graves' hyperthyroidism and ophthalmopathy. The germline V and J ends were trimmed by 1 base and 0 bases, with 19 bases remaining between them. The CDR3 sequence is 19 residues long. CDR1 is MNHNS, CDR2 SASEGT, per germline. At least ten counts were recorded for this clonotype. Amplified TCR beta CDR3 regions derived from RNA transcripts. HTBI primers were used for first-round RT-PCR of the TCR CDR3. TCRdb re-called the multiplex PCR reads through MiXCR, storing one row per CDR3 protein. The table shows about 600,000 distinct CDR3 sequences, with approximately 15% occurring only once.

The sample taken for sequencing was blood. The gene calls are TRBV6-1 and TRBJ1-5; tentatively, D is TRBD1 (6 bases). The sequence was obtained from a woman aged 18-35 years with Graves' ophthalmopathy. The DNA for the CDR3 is TGTGCCAGCAGTGAAGGGGGAGTAAAAGACAGGCATAGCAATCAGCCCCAGCATTTT. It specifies CASSEGGVKDRHSNQPQHF.